The entry below gives a single TCR beta chain sequence along with its context. The data originate from a study of blood T cell repertoires in COVID-19. The CDR3 has 17 amino acids. Germline CDR1 is LNHDA and CDR2 is SQIVND (reference sequence). Trimming at V came to 3 bases and at J to 1 base, leaving 8 bases not matched to a gene. Sequenced by immunoSEQ multiplex PCR; TCRdb stores in-frame clones only, minus some. The top ten clones hold about 1.7% of a sample with roughly 200,000 clones, about nine tenths of them seen once. Sequencing used peripheral blood. The source is a man aged 65 to 85 with acute or convalescent COVID-19. This sequence joins TRBV19 and TRBJ2-1, with 8 nucleotides matching TRBD2. CDR3: CASSIGRGPRSYNEQFF. The CDR3 nucleotides read TGTGCCAGTAGTATCGGGAGGGGCCCGAGATCCTACAATGAGCAGTTCTTC.